This TCR beta chain was recorded in a study of chemoradiotherapy in HPV16-positive cancers (dated by TCRdb to the early 2020s). Background on the whole study: Functional T-cell assays on cells from two HPV16-positive patients defined candidate HPV-specific T-cell clones and common TCR motifs. The candidate HPV-specific TCRs and motifs were then tracked in TCR repertoires from 86 patients with HPV-related cancers. The study set out to ask whether T-cell immunity against the HPV oncoproteins E6 and E7 changes over the course of chemoradiotherapy and whether that immunity affects survival.

Library prep was done by the immunoSEQ multiplex PCR assay. Not all clones reach the TCRdb copy of this immuneACCESS table, which keeps in-frame sequences only. Checked studies attribute under half of the gap to unresolved V genes and leave the rest unexplained. For this sample there are 9,500 to 11,000 clones; more than 70% appear just once. The ten top clones hold roughly 13% of the sample. Note on this clone: Its antigen is unknown. Base-call qualities are not available, and no considerably larger clone is one nucleotide away.

Overall study results and their limits: Expansion of candidate HPV-specific clones and E7-related TCR motifs was observed in the tumor microenvironment during treatment, whereas no such expansion was observed for non-HPV-specific T cells. The survival association was reported for HPV16-positive patients, and the functional definition of HPV-specific T cells was derived from only a couple of HPV16-positive patients. In HPV16-positive patients, expansion of HPV-responsive T cells during chemoradiotherapy was found to be associated with improved recurrence-free survival.

The CDR3 has 16 amino acids, counting the end cysteine and phenylalanine. The DNA shown is the 48-base CDR3, in frame from base 1. Based on the germline V gene, the CDR1 and CDR2 sequences are SNHLY and FYNNEI. For this chain, trimming is 3 bases at the V end and 4 bases at the J end, and the number of junction bases without a gene match is 9. Because repertoires were sampled repeatedly during chemoradiotherapy, clonal expansion in the tumor microenvironment could be followed. The receptor comes from a human donor with HPV-associated anogenital cancer. The sample was tumor tissue, taken from a patient who underwent chemoradiotherapy. The chain employs TRBV2 and TRBJ1-2; 9 junctional bases match TRBD1. The DNA sequence reads TGTGCCAGCAGTGAGGGGGGACAGGGTCCTGGCTATGGCTACACCTTC. Its translation is CASSEGGQGPGYGYTF.